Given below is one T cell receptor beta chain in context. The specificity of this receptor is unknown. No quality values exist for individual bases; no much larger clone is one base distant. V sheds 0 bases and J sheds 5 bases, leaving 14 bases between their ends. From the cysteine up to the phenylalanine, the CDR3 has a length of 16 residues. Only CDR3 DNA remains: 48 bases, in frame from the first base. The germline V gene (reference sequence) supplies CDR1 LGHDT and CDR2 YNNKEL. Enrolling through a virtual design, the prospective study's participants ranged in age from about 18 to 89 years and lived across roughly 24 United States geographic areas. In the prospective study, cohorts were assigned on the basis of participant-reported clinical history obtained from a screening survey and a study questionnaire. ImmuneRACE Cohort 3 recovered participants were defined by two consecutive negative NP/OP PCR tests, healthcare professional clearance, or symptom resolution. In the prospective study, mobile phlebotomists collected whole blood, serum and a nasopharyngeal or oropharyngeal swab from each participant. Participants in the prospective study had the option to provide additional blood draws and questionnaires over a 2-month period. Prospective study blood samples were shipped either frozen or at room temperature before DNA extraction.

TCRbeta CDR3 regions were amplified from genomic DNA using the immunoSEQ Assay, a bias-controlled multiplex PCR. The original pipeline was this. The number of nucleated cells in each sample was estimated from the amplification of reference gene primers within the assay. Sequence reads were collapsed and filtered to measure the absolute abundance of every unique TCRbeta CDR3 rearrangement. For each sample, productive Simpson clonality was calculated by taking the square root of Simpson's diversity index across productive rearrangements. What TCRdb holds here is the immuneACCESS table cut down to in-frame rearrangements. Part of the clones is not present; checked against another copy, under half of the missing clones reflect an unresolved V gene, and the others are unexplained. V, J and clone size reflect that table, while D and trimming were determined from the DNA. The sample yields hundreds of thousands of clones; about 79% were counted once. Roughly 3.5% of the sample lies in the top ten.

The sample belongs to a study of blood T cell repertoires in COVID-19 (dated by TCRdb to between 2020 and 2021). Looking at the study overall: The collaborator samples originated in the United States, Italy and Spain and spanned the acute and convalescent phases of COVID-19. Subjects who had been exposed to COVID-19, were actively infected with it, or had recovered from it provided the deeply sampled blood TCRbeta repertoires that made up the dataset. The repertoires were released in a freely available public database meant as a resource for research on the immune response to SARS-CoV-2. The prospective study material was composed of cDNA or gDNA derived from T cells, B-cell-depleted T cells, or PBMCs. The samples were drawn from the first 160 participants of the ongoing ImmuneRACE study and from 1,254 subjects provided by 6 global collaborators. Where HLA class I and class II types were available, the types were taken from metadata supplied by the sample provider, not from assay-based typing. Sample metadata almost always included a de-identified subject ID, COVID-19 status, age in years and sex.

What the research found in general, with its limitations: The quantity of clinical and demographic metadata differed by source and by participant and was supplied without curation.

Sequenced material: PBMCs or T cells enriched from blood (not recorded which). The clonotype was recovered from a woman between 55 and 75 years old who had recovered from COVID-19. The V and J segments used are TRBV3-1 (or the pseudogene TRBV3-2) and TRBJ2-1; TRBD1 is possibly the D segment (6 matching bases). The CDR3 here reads CASSQDPGVHDNEQFF. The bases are TGTGCCAGCAGCCAAGATCCAGGGGTTCATGACAATGAGCAGTTCTTC.